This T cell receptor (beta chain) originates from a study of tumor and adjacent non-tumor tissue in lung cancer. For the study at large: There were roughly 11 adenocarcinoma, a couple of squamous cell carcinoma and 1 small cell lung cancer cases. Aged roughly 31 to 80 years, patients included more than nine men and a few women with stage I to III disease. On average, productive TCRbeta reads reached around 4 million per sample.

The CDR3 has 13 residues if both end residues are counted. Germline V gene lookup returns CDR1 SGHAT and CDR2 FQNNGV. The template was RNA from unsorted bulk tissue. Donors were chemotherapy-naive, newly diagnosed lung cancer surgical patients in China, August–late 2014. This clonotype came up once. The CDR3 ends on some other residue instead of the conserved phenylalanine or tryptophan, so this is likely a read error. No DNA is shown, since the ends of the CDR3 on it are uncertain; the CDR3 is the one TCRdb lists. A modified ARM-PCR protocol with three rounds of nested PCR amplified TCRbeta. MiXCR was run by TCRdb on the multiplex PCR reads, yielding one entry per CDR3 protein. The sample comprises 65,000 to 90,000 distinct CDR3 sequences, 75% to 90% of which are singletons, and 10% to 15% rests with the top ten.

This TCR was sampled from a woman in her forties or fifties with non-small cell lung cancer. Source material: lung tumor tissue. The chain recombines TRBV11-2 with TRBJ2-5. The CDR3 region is CANSDAGVETQYL.